This record looks at one TCR beta chain sequence and its context. This record comes from a study of T cell responses to AZD1222 COVID-19 vaccine. There are 14 residues in the CDR3. Germline CDR1 reads LGHDT; CDR2 reads YNNKEL (reference sequence). The germline V and J ends were trimmed by 1 base and 7 bases, with 13 bases remaining between them. TCRdb keeps only in-frame clones here, not all; method: immunoSEQ multiplex PCR. The table lists about 150,000 clones, around 91% of them singletons. This receptor was obtained from an adult in good health. Sequences were derived from peripheral blood, sampled on day 0 of AZD1222 vaccination. The chain has TRBV3-1 (or the pseudogene TRBV3-2) and TRBJ1-2; D perhaps matches TRBD1 (5 bases). CDR3 sequence reads: CASSQVGQGGGYTF. The CDR3 DNA follows: TGTGCCAGCAGCCAAGTCGGGCAGGGAGGTGGCTACACCTTC.